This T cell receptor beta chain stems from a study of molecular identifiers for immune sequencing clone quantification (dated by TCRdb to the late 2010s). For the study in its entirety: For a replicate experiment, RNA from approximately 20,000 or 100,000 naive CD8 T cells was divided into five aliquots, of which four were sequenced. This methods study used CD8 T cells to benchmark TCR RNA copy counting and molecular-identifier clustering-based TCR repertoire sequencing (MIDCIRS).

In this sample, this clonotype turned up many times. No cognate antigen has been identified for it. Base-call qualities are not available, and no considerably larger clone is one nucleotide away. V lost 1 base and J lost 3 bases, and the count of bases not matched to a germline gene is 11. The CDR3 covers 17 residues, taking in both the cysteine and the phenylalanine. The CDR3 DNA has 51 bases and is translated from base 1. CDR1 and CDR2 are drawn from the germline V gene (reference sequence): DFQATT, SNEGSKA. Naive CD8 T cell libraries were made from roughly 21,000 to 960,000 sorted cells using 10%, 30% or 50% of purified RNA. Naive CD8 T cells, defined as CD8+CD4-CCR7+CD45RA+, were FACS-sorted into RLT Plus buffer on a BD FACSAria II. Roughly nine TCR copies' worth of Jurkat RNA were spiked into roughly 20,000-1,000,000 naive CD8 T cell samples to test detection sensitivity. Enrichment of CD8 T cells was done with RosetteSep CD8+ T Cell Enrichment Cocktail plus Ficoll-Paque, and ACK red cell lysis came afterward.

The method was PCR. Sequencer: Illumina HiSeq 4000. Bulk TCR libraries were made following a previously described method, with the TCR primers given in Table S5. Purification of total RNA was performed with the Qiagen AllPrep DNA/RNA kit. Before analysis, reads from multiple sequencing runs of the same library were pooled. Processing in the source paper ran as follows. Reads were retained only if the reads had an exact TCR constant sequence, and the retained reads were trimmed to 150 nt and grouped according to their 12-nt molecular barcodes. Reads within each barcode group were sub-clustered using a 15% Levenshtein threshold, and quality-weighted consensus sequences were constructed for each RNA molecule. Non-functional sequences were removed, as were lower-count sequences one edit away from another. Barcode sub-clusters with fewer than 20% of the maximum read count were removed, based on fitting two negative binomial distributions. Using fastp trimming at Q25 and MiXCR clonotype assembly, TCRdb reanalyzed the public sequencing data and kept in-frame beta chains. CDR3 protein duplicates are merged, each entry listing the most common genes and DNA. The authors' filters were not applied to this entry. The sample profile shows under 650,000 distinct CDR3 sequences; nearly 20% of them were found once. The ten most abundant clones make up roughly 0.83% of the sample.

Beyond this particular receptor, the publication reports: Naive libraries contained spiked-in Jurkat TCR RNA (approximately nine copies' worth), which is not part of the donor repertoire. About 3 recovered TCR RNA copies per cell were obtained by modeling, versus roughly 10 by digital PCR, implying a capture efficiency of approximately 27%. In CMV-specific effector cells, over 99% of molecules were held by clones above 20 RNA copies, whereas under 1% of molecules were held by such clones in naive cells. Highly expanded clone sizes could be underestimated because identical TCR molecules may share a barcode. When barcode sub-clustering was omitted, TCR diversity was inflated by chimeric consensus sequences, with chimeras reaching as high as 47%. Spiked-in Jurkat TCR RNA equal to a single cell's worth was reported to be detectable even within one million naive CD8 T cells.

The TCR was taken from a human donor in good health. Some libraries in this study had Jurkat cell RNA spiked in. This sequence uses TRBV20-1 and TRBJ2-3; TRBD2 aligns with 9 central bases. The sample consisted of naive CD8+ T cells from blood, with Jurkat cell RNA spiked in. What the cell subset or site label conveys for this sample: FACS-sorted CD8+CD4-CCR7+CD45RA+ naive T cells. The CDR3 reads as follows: CSARVQAGGFWTDTQYF. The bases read TGCAGTGCTAGAGTCCAAGCGGGGGGTTTTTGGACAGATACGCAGTATTTT.